These 14 T cell receptor beta chains originate from one sample sequenced in a study of cytomegalovirus exposure and HLA in healthy donors. PCR amplification relied on 60 Vbeta primers (plus 13 Jbeta primers). Sequencing was performed with immunoSEQ multiplex PCR; in TCRdb, only in-frame clones are kept and a portion is missing. This specimen shows approximately 58,000 clones; the ten leading clones hold approximately 9.9%. The sequenced sample consisted of PBMCs. These receptors originate from a woman in her 50s in good health and CMV-seropositive.

The chain has TRBV18 and TRBJ2-1, with 14 bases aligning to TRBD2. V gave up 0 bases and J gave up 1 base; unmatched junction bases: 2. Germline values: CDR1 KGHSH, CDR2 LQKENI. The CDR3 sequence is 18 residues long. The CDR3 nucleotides read TGTGCCAGCTCACCACCGGGGACTAGCGGGAGATCCTACAATGAGCAGTTCTTC. Translating it yields CASSPPGTSGRSYNEQFF.

J is TRBJ1-5 and V is TRBV18; D may be TRBD1 (6 bases). V lost 2 bases and J 2 bases, leaving 7 bases between the germline ends. This CDR3 has 14 amino acids. Germline lookup yields CDR1 KGHSH and CDR2 LQKENI. CDR3 loop: CASSPGGRNQPQHF. DNA of the CDR3: TGTGCCAGCTCACCAGGGGGCCGCAATCAGCCCCAGCATTTT.

The chain couples TRBV5-1 to TRBJ2-1; D gene unclear. The CDR3 runs 14 residues. Germline V CDR1 and CDR2: SGHRS, YFSETQ. The ends were cut back, 1 base at V and 9 bases at J, with 14 bases in the middle. In nucleotides, the CDR3 is TGCGCCAGCAGCTTGAACGATTGGAGAAGTGAGCAGTTCTTC. The encoded protein is CASSLNDWRSEQFF.

The V and J genes are TRBV28 and TRBJ1-4, with D maybe TRBD1 (5 bases). CDR1 MDHEN and CDR2 SYDVKM come from the germline V gene. The V end lost 6 bases, the J end lost 6 bases, and 14 bases lay between the germline ends. This CDR3 has 14 residues. The CDR3 loop is CASSSRGGDEKLFF. The CDR3 DNA sequence: TGTGCCAGCAGCTCAAGGGGAGGGGATGAAAAACTGTTTTTT.

J is TRBJ1-5 and V is TRBV7-9; D ambiguous. This CDR3 is 16 amino acids long. The germline V gene encodes CDR1 SEHNR and CDR2 FQNEAQ (reference sequence). V gave up 0 bases and J gave up 0 bases, with 9 bases separating them. CDR3: CASSLAAANSNQPQHF. For the CDR3, the DNA is TGTGCCAGCAGCTTAGCGGCGGCGAATAGCAATCAGCCCCAGCATTTT.

The chain joins TRBV6-5 to TRBJ1-2; D is ambiguous. The germline V gene has CDR1 MNHEY and CDR2 SVGAGI. With 7 bases removed from V and 2 bases from J, the gap between germline ends came to 8 bases. The CDR3 contains 12 residues. CDR3 loop: CASKRGNYGYTF. CDR3 nucleotide sequence: TGTGCCAGCAAACGAGGAAACTATGGCTACACCTTC.

V and J are TRBV27 and TRBJ1-5; D is possibly TRBD1 (5 bases). With 6 bases removed from V and 0 bases from J, the gap between germline ends came to 12 bases. Looked up from germline, CDR1 is MNHEY and CDR2 is SMNVEV (reference sequence). The CDR3 has 15 amino acids. CDR3 amino acids: CASRPDRNSNQPQHF. CDR3 nucleotides: TGTGCCAGCAGGCCTGACAGAAATAGCAATCAGCCCCAGCATTTT.

V gene TRBV5-1 combines with J gene TRBJ2-7; possibly TRBD2 for D (6 bases). V lost 0 bases, J lost 5 bases, and 18 bases lay in between. Germline CDR1 and CDR2: SGHRS and YFSETQ. The CDR3 runs to 16 residues. Here the CDR3 reads CASSLATSRPPDEQYF. For the CDR3, the DNA is TGCGCCAGCAGCTTGGCAACTAGCCGGCCCCCAGACGAGCAGTACTTC.

The rearrangement joins TRBV19 to TRBJ2-5; D is perhaps TRBD2 (5 bases). Trimming shortened V by 3 bases and J by 4 bases, and 9 bases separated the two germline ends. This CDR3 spans 13 amino acids. CDR1 is LNHDA and CDR2 is SQIVND in the germline V gene (reference sequence). This CDR3 reads CASSIRRRETQYF. The CDR3 bases are TGTGCCAGTAGTATTAGGAGGCGAGAGACCCAGTACTTC.

The J gene is TRBJ2-1, the V gene TRBV6-6; 8 nucleotides align to TRBD1. The V segment lost 4 bases and the J segment 0 bases; nucleotides outside the gene matches: 2. Germline-derived CDR1 and CDR2 are MNHNY and SVGAGI (reference sequence). The length of the CDR3 is 15 residues. CDR3 region: CASSWDRSSYNEQFF. The DNA for the CDR3 is TGTGCCAGCAGTTGGGACAGGAGCTCCTACAATGAGCAGTTCTTC.

The J gene is TRBJ1-2, the V gene TRBV7-2; tentatively, D is TRBD1 (6 bases). The germline V gene has CDR1 SGHTA and CDR2 FQGNSA. The CDR3 has 13 residues. Trimming left V 1 base short and J 8 bases short, with 11 bases between. This chain's CDR3 is CASSLDRQGGYTF. Here the CDR3 DNA reads TGTGCCAGCAGCTTAGACCGTCAGGGGGGCTACACCTTC.

The V call is TRBV7-9, the J call TRBJ1-2; D gene ambiguous. The CDR3 totals 15 residues. Looked up from germline, CDR1 is SEHNR and CDR2 is FQNEAQ (reference sequence). The V end lost 0 bases, the J end lost 8 bases, and 16 bases lay between the germline ends. CDR3 loop: CASSLALSEGGGYTF. In nucleotides, the CDR3 is TGTGCCAGCAGCTTAGCGCTATCGGAGGGCGGAGGCTACACCTTC.

The CDR3 DNA reads as TGTGCCAGCAGTATACTCTACAATGAGCAGTTCTTC. Translating gives CASSILYNEQFF. The chain carries TRBV6-1 and TRBJ2-1; D remains unclear. Trimming pared 5 bases from V and 3 bases from J, leaving 5 bases between. Germline V lookup: CDR1 MNHNS, CDR2 SASEGT. CDR3 length equals 12 residues.

The chain uses TRBV19 and TRBJ2-2; D is ambiguous. Trimming removed 0 bases from V and 1 base from J, with 9 bases in between. The CDR3 runs 16 residues. Germline V CDR1 and CDR2: LNHDA, SQIVND (reference sequence). CDR3 nucleotide sequence: TGTGCCAGTAGTATAGATTCACGAGGGAACACCGGGGAGCTGTTTTTT. Its translation: CASSIDSRGNTGELFF.